The entry below describes one T cell receptor beta chain. This clone was counted between two and nine times. The target of this receptor is not known. Base qualities are missing; no much larger clone stands one base away. The germline V and J ends show losses of 6 bases and 0 bases respectively, and no gene match explains 4 bases of the junction. The germline V gene gives CDR1 as SQVTM and CDR2 as ANQGSEA. Its CDR3 holds 13 amino acids, cysteine through phenylalanine. Solely the CDR3 DNA is kept, with 39 bases framed from the first base. This sample was taken from a study of PD-L1 blockade in urothelial cancer (dated by TCRdb to the late 2010s). Background on the whole study: All patients started therapy in about 2014 and received atezolizumab 1,200 mg intravenously every 3 weeks. Twenty-five of 29 patients were identified as males with urothelial cancer of bladder origin, and a prior smoking history was reported by 18 of 29 patients. An ECOG performance status of 0 or 1 was recorded for the patients, and 0 to 3 prior chemotherapy regimens had been received by the patients. Blood samples were analyzed 3 weeks after the start of treatment (second dose) and 6 weeks after the start of treatment. Blood samples gave a median of approximately 150,000 T cells and tens of thousands of unique TCRs, with a median clonality of approximately 0.08. The study was an exploratory multi-omic analysis of somatic, immune and clinical correlates of response to PD-L1 blockade with atezolizumab in urothelial cancer. TCR sequencing covered pretreatment tumor samples and matched, serially collected peripheral blood taken before and after atezolizumab treatment. Progression-free survival longer than 6 months counted as durable clinical benefit, and TCR features were additionally tested against both progression-free and overall survival. In the same patients who had TCR sequencing, pretreatment tumors also underwent whole exome sequencing and RNA sequencing. Durable clinical benefit was achieved by nine patients but not by the remaining 20. Approximately 30 patients had pretreatment blood TCR-seq, around 25 had at least one posttreatment blood collection, and around 25 had tumor TCR-seq. What the research found in general, with its limitations: Because of the small sample size (n of about 30) and the many exploratory analyses performed, the results are intended to be regarded as hypothesis-generating. Improved progression-free and overall survival was found to be associated with pretreatment peripheral blood TCR clonality below the median. Greater expansion of tumor-associated TCR clones in peripheral blood 3 weeks after the start of treatment was observed in patients with durable benefit (n of about 20, p = 0.022).

Synthetic TCR analog templates were spiked into each PCR so that absolute template abundance could be estimated from read counts. The immunoSEQ assay used bias-controlled V and J gene primers to amplify TCRbeta CDR3 regions from genomic DNA. Rearranged TCRbeta segments were sequenced at approximately 20X coverage. In the original analysis: Sequencing errors were corrected by clustering, and CDR3s were annotated against IMGT so that V, D and J genes could be assigned. Only productive TCRbeta rearrangements were used in downstream analyses, excluding out-of-frame or stop-codon sequences. Clonality was calculated as one minus the Shannon entropy normalized by the log of the number of unique productive sequences. Clones differing between time points or between blood and tumor were identified using Fisher's exact test with Benjamini-Hochberg correction, with an adjusted p below 0.01 applied as the threshold. TCRdb retrieved this table from immuneACCESS and kept in-frame rearrangements only. Not all clones are present; in checked studies, unresolved V genes account for under half, and no reason is known for the remainder. That table furnishes V, J and clone size, whereas the DNA furnished D and trimming. The sample table lists about 48,000 clones, approximately 86% of them with a count of one. The top ten clones comprise around 9.3% of the sample.

The sample's time point label, decoded: peripheral blood 6 weeks after treatment start. A cohort of around 29 patients with locally advanced or metastatic urothelial carcinoma, treated at Memorial Sloan Kettering on a trial protocol, was included. Peripheral blood mononuclear cells were collected pretreatment and during treatment, with between 1 and 8 total time points per patient. The Qiagen DNeasy Blood extraction kit was used to purify genomic DNA from total PBMCs and tumor samples. PBMCs were collected pretreatment and during treatment, and were isolated and stored as previously described. The specimen comprised PBMCs, sampled around atezolizumab (anti-PD-L1) treatment. In this chain, TRBV29-1 is recombined with TRBJ1-1, with 7 junctional bases fitting TRBD1. The receptor comes from a man between 60 and 70 years old with urothelial cancer. The CDR3 sequence is CSVRQGMNTEAFF. Here is the DNA: TGCAGCGTCCGACAGGGTATGAACACTGAAGCTTTCTTT. The CDR3, completed at both ends by the reference TRBV29-1 and TRBJ1-1 genes, gives the full variable domain SAVISQKPSRDICQRGTSLTIQCQVDSQVTMMFWYRQQPGQSLTLIATANQGSEATYESGFVIDKFPISRPNLTFSTLTVSNMSPEDSSIYLCSVRQGMNTEAFFGQGTRLTVV.